A single sample gave rise to the 24 T cell receptor beta chains below, sequenced in a study of T-cell memory formation after mild COVID-19. TCRdb analysed the 5' RACE reads with MiXCR anew, one entry per CDR3 protein. This table holds under 550,000 distinct CDR3 sequences, about a sixth found once. Sequencing input: PBMCs or a T cell subset sorted from them (not recorded which). The receptors were gathered from a man in his late teens or twenties who had mild COVID-19 (a few samples of this study predate the infection). Cell type and time point are not known.

This clonotype was detected a few times. The chain carries TRBV2 and TRBJ2-1; 12 bases fit TRBD2. After removal of 4 bases from V and 5 bases from J, the junction contained 3 bases not matched to a gene. This CDR3 is 15 amino acids long. The germline gives CDR1 SNHLY, CDR2 FYNNEI. CDR3 nucleotide sequence: TGTGCCAGCAGTGGCGGACTAGCGGGGCACAATGAGCAGTTCTTC. It is translated as CASSGGLAGHNEQFF.

The rearrangement joins TRBV3-1 to TRBJ2-1; tentatively, D is TRBD2 (7 bases). The CDR3 totals 17 residues. Germline V gene sequence: CDR1 LGHDT, CDR2 YNNKEL (reference sequence). Trimming took 5 bases from V and 0 from J, leaving 17 bases between them. The CDR3 nucleotides read TGTGCCAGCAGCGAAAAAAGGGGGGGACCCTCCTACAATGAGCAGTTCTTC. This encodes CASSEKRGGPSYNEQFF.

The chain combines TRBV6-2 or TRBV6-3 with TRBJ1-5, with 8 bases matching TRBD1. Per germline, CDR1 MNHEY and CDR2 SVGEGT. This CDR3 is built from 15 residues. J was trimmed by 5 bases and V by 6 bases; bases with no gene match: 9. CDR3 residues: CASSRTGWGHQPQHF. CDR3 nucleotides: TGTGCCAGCAGCAGGACAGGGTGGGGGCATCAGCCCCAGCATTTT.

This chain connects TRBV27 to TRBJ2-3; 9 nucleotides match TRBD2. V trimming: 7 bases; J trimming: 5 bases; junction bases outside the gene matches: 13. This CDR3 contains 16 residues. The germline gives CDR1 MNHEY, CDR2 SMNVEV (reference sequence). For the CDR3, the DNA is TGTGCCAGCAACCCCCCCCAGCGGGGGGTGTTAGATACGCAGTATTTT. The encoded protein is CASNPPQRGVLDTQYF.

V and J are TRBV4-3 and TRBJ2-7; unclear D gene. The CDR3 runs to 14 residues. V was pared by 7 bases and J by 6 bases, with 19 bases between. Germline CDR1 LGHNA, CDR2 YSLEER. The CDR3 region is CASIPVLSSGEQYF. The CDR3 DNA sequence: TGCGCCAGCATCCCGGTCTTGAGCTCTGGCGAGCAGTACTTC.

As regards this clonotype: A much larger clone lies one base from this, so it may be a read error. The chain employs TRBV7-3 and TRBJ2-5, with D hard to call. Germline CDR1 and CDR2: SGHTA and FQGTGA. This CDR3 contains 14 residues. CDR3 in DNA: TGTGCCAGCAGCCAAAACCCGGGTACGGAGACCAAGTACTTC. Its protein is CASSQNPGTETKYF. Drawing the rest from reference TRBV7-3 and TRBJ2-5, the complete variable domain is GAGVSQTPSNKVTEKGKYVELRCDPISGHTALYWYRQSLGQGPEFLIYFQGTGAADDSGLPNDRFFAVRPEGSVSTLKIQRTERGDSAVYLCASSQNPGTETKYFGPGTRLLVL.

This clonotype appeared once. CDR3 protein: CASSPGRGMTYEQYV. CDR3 bases: TGTGCCAGCAGCCCGGGAAGGGGGATGACCTACGAGCAGTACGTC. J is TRBJ2-7 and V is TRBV6-6; D perhaps matches TRBD1 (6 bases). The germline gives CDR1 MNHNY, CDR2 SVGAGI (reference sequence). This CDR3 has 15 residues. Trimming removed 6 bases at V and 2 bases at J, with 17 bases between.

This clonotype was seen only once. V is TRBV15 and J is TRBJ1-5; D is perhaps TRBD1 (5 bases). CDR3 length equals 16 residues. Germline CDR1 and CDR2: LNHNV and YYDKDF (reference sequence). V lost 1 base, J lost 5 bases, and 15 bases lay in between. The CDR3 reads CATSRGRDLGHQPQHF. DNA for the CDR3: TGTGCCACCAGCAGAGGACGGGACCTAGGGCATCAGCCCCAGCATTTT.

This clonotype was seen more than once but under ten times. The chain couples TRBV6-6 to TRBJ1-1; the D is unclear. There are 14 residues in the CDR3. Trimming cost V 3 bases and J 1 base, with 9 bases left between them. Per the germline V gene, CDR1 is MNHNY and CDR2 is SVGAGI (reference sequence). The CDR3 reads CASSYPAENTEAFF. For the CDR3, the DNA is TGTGCCAGCAGTTATCCGGCGGAGAACACTGAAGCTTTCTTT.

Ten or more counts support this clonotype. The chain links TRBV5-1 to TRBJ1-1; 8 bases map to TRBD1. Germline CDR1 is SGHRS and CDR2 is YFSETQ. With V trimmed by 4 bases and J by 5 bases, 13 bases remained unmatched. CDR3 size: 16 residues. Here the CDR3 DNA reads TGCGCCAGCAGCACCAAAGGGACAGGTCCGCGGACTGAAGCTTTCTTT. It yields the protein CASSTKGTGPRTEAFF.

This clonotype has at least ten counts. This chain links TRBV18 with TRBJ2-3; no reliable D call. Trimming pared 2 bases from V and 0 bases from J, leaving 6 bases between. Looked up from germline, CDR1 is KGHSH and CDR2 is LQKENI. The CDR3 has 14 residues. CDR3 region: CASSPVRSTDTQYF. As DNA, the CDR3 is TGTGCCAGCTCACCAGTCAGAAGCACAGATACGCAGTATTTT.

This clonotype was picked up a small number of times. V usage is TRBV18 and J usage is TRBJ1-5; D may be TRBD1 (6 bases). Germline V gives CDR1 KGHSH, CDR2 LQKENI. V was pared by 2 bases and J by 1 base, with 9 bases between. The CDR3 sequence is 15 residues long. This CDR3 is CASSPGGGSNQPQHF. The CDR3 nucleotides are TGTGCCAGCTCACCAGGGGGCGGGAGCAATCAGCCCCAGCATTTT.

The table lists this clonotype with many counts. V usage is TRBV20-1 and J usage is TRBJ2-3; the D is unclear. This CDR3 has 11 amino acids. Trimming shortened V by 6 bases and J by 6 bases, and 10 bases separated the two germline ends. CDR1 DFQATT and CDR2 SNEGSKA come from the germline V gene (reference sequence). The CDR3 nucleotides are TGCAGTGCACGTAACTGGGATACGCAGTATTTT. Its protein product is CSARNWDTQYF.

This clonotype was observed at least ten times. The chain is built from TRBV10-3 and TRBJ2-7; D is ambiguous. CDR1 and CDR2 (germline): ENHRY, SYGVKD. V was shortened by 3 bases and J by 7 bases, with 10 bases between the two germline ends. CDR3 length equals 12 residues. For the CDR3, the DNA is TGTGCCATCAGTGACGGACCGAGTGAGCAGTACTTC. Amino acid sequence: CAISDGPSEQYF.

The chain is built from TRBV20-1 and TRBJ2-4; TRBD2 matches at 16 bases. Trimming cost V 3 bases and J 0 bases; bases outside gene matches: 8. CDR1 and CDR2 (germline): DFQATT, SNEGSKA (reference sequence). CDR3 length equals 19 residues. The CDR3 here is CSASHWGLAGGLAKNIQYF. The CDR3 bases are TGCAGTGCTAGCCATTGGGGACTAGCGGGGGGGCTAGCCAAAAACATTCAGTACTTC.

The chain employs TRBV6-5 and TRBJ1-2; a possible D gene is TRBD1 (5 bases). Germline CDR1 and CDR2: MNHEY and SVGAGI. The CDR3 spans 14 residues. Trimming left V 8 bases short and J 5 bases short, with 18 bases between. The CDR3 sequence: CASFTRDLLYGYTF. CDR3 nucleotide sequence: TGTGCCAGCTTCACTCGGGACTTACTATATGGCTACACCTTC.

This sequence joins TRBV10-3 and TRBJ2-3, with D perhaps TRBD1 (6 bases). The CDR3 consists of 14 residues. Trimming cost V 4 bases and J 6 bases, with 14 bases left between them. In germline, CDR1 is ENHRY, CDR2 SYGVKD. CDR3 loop: CAISVRGISDTQYF. The CDR3 nucleotides read TGTGCCATCAGTGTGAGGGGGATCTCTGATACGCAGTATTTT.

This clonotype occurred a few times. This chain uses TRBV11-2 with TRBJ2-5; D may correspond to TRBD1 or TRBD2 (6 bases each). This CDR3 has 16 residues. Trimming pared 5 bases from V and 4 bases from J, leaving 20 bases between. Germline V lookup: CDR1 SGHAT, CDR2 FQNNGV. The CDR3 sequence: CASSRSGGLGGETQYF. The DNA for the CDR3 is TGTGCCAGCAGCCGCTCTGGGGGGCTCGGGGGAGAGACCCAGTACTTC.

The genes are TRBV7-9 and TRBJ1-6; D unclear. The CDR3 runs to 16 residues. Trimming cost V 6 bases and J 0 bases, with 12 bases left between them. The germline gives CDR1 SEHNR, CDR2 FQNEAQ (reference sequence). CDR3 amino acids: CASSQDGSSYNSPLHF. As DNA, the CDR3 is TGTGCCAGCAGTCAGGACGGGAGCTCCTATAATTCACCCCTCCACTTT.

Only a few counts were recorded for this clonotype. The rearrangement joins TRBV19 to TRBJ2-2; D not resolved. V gave up 7 bases and J gave up 0 bases, with 3 bases separating them. Germline V lookup: CDR1 LNHDA, CDR2 SQIVND (reference sequence). This CDR3 region has 12 residues. CDR3 protein: CASTSNTGELFF. DNA of the CDR3: TGTGCCAGTACCTCGAACACCGGGGAGCTGTTTTTT.

The chain has TRBV20-1 and TRBJ1-1; possible D gene TRBD1, 5 bases. Per the germline V gene, CDR1 is DFQATT and CDR2 is SNEGSKA (reference sequence). This CDR3 is built from 14 residues. V lost 0 bases and J lost 1, with 9 bases in between. CDR3 nucleotides: TGCAGTGCTAGAGATCGCCAGGGGAACACTGAAGCTTTCTTT. It translates to CSARDRQGNTEAFF.

The chain has TRBV2 and TRBJ1-4; 10 bases line up with TRBD1. CDR1 is SNHLY, CDR2 FYNNEI, per germline. The CDR3 consists of 15 residues. J lost 8 bases, V lost 6 bases, and 9 bases had no gene match. Here the CDR3 DNA reads TGTGCCAGCAGAGGACGGGACAGGGGCTACGAAAAACTGTTTTTT. Its translation is CASRGRDRGYEKLFF.

The chain links TRBV6-5 to TRBJ2-7; D ambiguous. This CDR3 has 17 amino acids. CDR1 MNHEY and CDR2 SVGAGI come from the germline V gene. Trimming removed 2 bases from V and 0 bases from J, with 17 bases in between. The CDR3 DNA is TGTGCCAGCAGTTACGCCCCGGCGGCCAAGAGCTCCTACGAGCAGTACTTC. This codes for CASSYAPAAKSSYEQYF.

This clonotype came up a few times. V is TRBV7-2 and J is TRBJ1-6; a possible D gene is TRBD1 (5 bases). CDR1 is SGHTA, CDR2 FQGNSA, per germline. V shed 3 bases and J shed 7 bases, with 13 bases lying between them. CDR3 length: 15 amino acids. CDR3 loop: CASSFIAGDNSPLHF. Here the CDR3 DNA reads TGTGCCAGCAGCTTTATAGCCGGGGACAATTCACCCCTCCACTTT.